A single sample gave rise to the 22 T cell receptor beta chains below, sequenced in a study of regulatory T cells in long-lasting Graves disease. Researchers made TCR beta libraries by using iRepertoire HTBI primers and running Arm-PCR on CDR3 regions. TCRdb ran MiXCR on the multiplex PCR reads and lists one entry per CDR3 protein. The sample records some 340,000 distinct CDR3 sequences, roughly 25% being singletons. Time point denoted: persistent/refractory GD, antithyroid drugs over 5 years with positive TRAb. The authors made the TCR library using RNA they extracted from PBMCs. This specimen was peripheral blood mononuclear cells (PBMCs), taken when the disease was refractory, from a patient treated with antithyroid drugs. The receptors shown here come from a woman between 40 and 55 years old with Graves disease.

About this clonotype itself: A read error may be the cause here, since a much bigger clone is one base away. The rearrangement joins TRBV28 to TRBJ1-4; no clear D gene. Germline CDR1 and CDR2: MDHEN and SYDVKM. This CDR3 is built from 17 residues. The germline V and J ends were trimmed by 5 bases and 8 bases, with 24 bases remaining between them. CDR3 residues: CASSLPALENTEEKLFF. The CDR3 nucleotides are TGTGCCAGCAGTCTACCCGCTCTAGAGAACACCGAGGAAAAACTGTTTTTT.

This clonotype has at least ten counts. The chain recombines TRBV2 with TRBJ1-2, with D uncertain. V lost 7 bases and J 4 bases, leaving 13 bases between the germline ends. Germline CDR1 SNHLY, CDR2 FYNNEI. CDR3 length: 13 residues. The CDR3, as DNA: TGTGCCAGCAACGTACTGGCAGCCTATGGCTACACCTTC. The encoded protein is CASNVLAAYGYTF.

This clonotype was counted at least ten times. V is TRBV12-3 or TRBV12-4 and J is TRBJ2-7, with D unclear. Trimming took 5 bases from V and 3 from J, leaving 11 bases between them. This CDR3 has 13 amino acids. CDR3 residues: CASSRNWFYEQYF. DNA for the CDR3: TGTGCCAGCAGTCGTAACTGGTTCTACGAGCAGTACTTC.

This clonotype came up many times. The rearrangement uses TRBV29-1 and TRBJ1-1; no clear D. Trimming took off 5 bases at V and 1 base at J, with 17 bases between the two ends. Germline-derived CDR1 and CDR2 are SQVTM and ANQGSEA. The CDR3 is made up of 15 amino acids. Here the CDR3 reads CSVIHAGSGNTEAFF. CDR3 in DNA: TGCAGCGTTATTCATGCGGGGTCGGGGAACACTGAAGCTTTCTTT.

This clonotype was seen repeatedly, ten times or more. The chain joins TRBV28 to TRBJ2-7; no clear D. Per germline, CDR1 MDHEN and CDR2 SYDVKM. The CDR3 consists of 14 residues. V dropped 2 bases and J dropped 0 bases, with 8 bases sitting between them. The DNA for the CDR3 is TGTGCCAGCAGTTTACAGCAGCCCTCCTACGAGCAGTACTTC. It is translated as CASSLQQPSYEQYF.

In this sample, this clonotype turned up many times. The chain links TRBV28 to TRBJ2-7; 8 positions match TRBD2. The CDR3 sequence is 15 residues long. V trimming: 2 bases; J trimming: 0 bases; junction bases outside the gene matches: 3. Germline V gene sequence: CDR1 MDHEN, CDR2 SYDVKM. The CDR3 coding sequence is TGTGCCAGCAGTTTAGTACTAGCGGTCTCCTACGAGCAGTACTTC. It codes for CASSLVLAVSYEQYF.

The V gene is TRBV5-1, the J gene TRBJ1-1; D not certain. Trimming removed 0 bases at V and 1 base at J, with 7 bases between. Germline V gives CDR1 SGHRS, CDR2 YFSETQ. The CDR3 contains 14 residues. CDR3 DNA: TGCGCCAGCAGCTTGGTAACAACGAACACTGAAGCTTTCTTT. The encoded protein is CASSLVTTNTEAFF.

This clonotype was seen repeatedly, ten times or more. The chain links TRBV5-6 to TRBJ1-1, with a weak D call TRBD1 (5 bases). The germline CDR1 and CDR2 sequences are SGHDT and YYEEEE. The ends were cut back, 0 bases at V and 3 bases at J, with 12 bases in the middle. CDR3 length: 15 residues. CDR3 in amino acids: CASSLEAQGHTEAFF. The CDR3 DNA follows: TGTGCCAGCAGCTTGGAGGCCCAGGGACACACTGAAGCTTTCTTT.

The gene calls are TRBV19 and TRBJ2-2; 7 nucleotides align to TRBD1. CDR1 and CDR2 from the germline V gene are LNHDA and SQIVND (reference sequence). Trimming at V came to 2 bases and at J to 1 base, leaving 7 bases not matched to a gene. CDR3 length equals 17 residues. The CDR3 region is CASSIRRQGGNTGELFF. The CDR3 bases are TGTGCCAGTAGTATACGGAGACAGGGCGGGAACACCGGGGAGCTGTTTTTT.

V usage is TRBV6-1 and J usage is TRBJ2-7; 9 bases line up with TRBD1. CDR1 and CDR2 (germline): MNHNS, SASEGT. The length of the CDR3 is 18 residues. After removal of 6 bases from V and 5 bases from J, the junction contained 20 bases not matched to a gene. The CDR3 DNA is TGTGCCAGCAGCCTACATAGGAGACAGGGGGTACCCCCTGACGAGCAGTACTTC. Its protein product is CASSLHRRQGVPPDEQYF.

This chain connects TRBV5-1 to TRBJ1-1; perhaps TRBD1 as D (5 bases). The V gene's germline CDR1 is SGHRS and CDR2 YFSETQ. The CDR3 has 16 amino acids. The ends were cut back, 0 bases at V and 0 bases at J, with 12 bases in the middle. CDR3 loop: CASSLGQGWVNTEAFF. In DNA form, the CDR3 reads TGCGCCAGCAGCTTGGGTCAGGGATGGGTGAACACTGAAGCTTTCTTT.

This clonotype appeared many times. The chain uses TRBV28 and TRBJ2-7, with no clear D. V was shortened by 5 bases and J by 2 bases, with 16 bases between the two germline ends. Looked up from germline, CDR1 is MDHEN and CDR2 is SYDVKM. The length of the CDR3 is 15 residues. The CDR3 reads CASSTAGANPYEQYF. In DNA form, the CDR3 reads TGTGCCAGCAGTACTGCAGGAGCGAATCCCTACGAGCAGTACTTC.

This clonotype appeared many times. V gene TRBV12-3 or TRBV12-4 combines with J gene TRBJ1-2; 7 bases map to TRBD1. V trimming: 5 bases; J trimming: 5 bases; junction bases outside the gene matches: 5. There are 13 residues in the CDR3. The CDR3 DNA reads TGTGCCAGCAGTGGGGGGACAGCTTATGGCTACACCTTC. Protein: CASSGGTAYGYTF.

V gene TRBV6-2 or TRBV6-3 combines with J gene TRBJ1-1; no definite D call. CDR1 and CDR2 (germline): MNHEY, SVGEGT. The CDR3 has 14 amino acids. Trimming removed 2 bases at V and 3 bases at J, with 10 bases between. CDR3: CASSYRQSHTEAFF. CDR3 bases: TGTGCCAGCAGTTACCGGCAGTCCCACACTGAAGCTTTCTTT.

This clonotype was picked up many times. The V and J genes are TRBV7-8 and TRBJ2-7; no definite D call. The CDR3 contains 17 residues. In germline, CDR1 is SGHVS, CDR2 FQNEAQ. Trimming cost V 2 bases and J 0 bases, with 17 bases left between them. The CDR3 nucleotides are TGTGCCAGCAGCTTAATGGACCCTGCCTTCTTCTCCTACGAGCAGTACTTC. It yields the protein CASSLMDPAFFSYEQYF. The full variable domain, in which reference TRBV7-8 and TRBJ2-7 provide the parts outside the CDR3, is GAGVSQSPRYKVAKRGQDVALRCDPISGHVSLFWYQQALGQGPEFLTYFQNEAQLDKSGLPSDRFFAERPEGSVSTLKIQRTQQEDSAVYLCASSLMDPAFFSYEQYFGPGTRLTVT.

In this sample, this clonotype turned up a few times. This sequence joins TRBV7-3 and TRBJ1-5; tentatively, D is TRBD1 (5 bases). Trimming left V 4 bases short and J 6 bases short, with 10 bases between. CDR3 length: 13 residues. Germline V gene sequence: CDR1 SGHTA, CDR2 FQGTGA. CDR3 in amino acids: CASSSAQGQPQHF. The CDR3 bases are TGTGCCAGCAGCTCCGCTCAGGGTCAGCCCCAGCATTTT.

With regard to this clonotype: The junction shows a germline mismatch at one end, possibly a read error. This chain connects TRBV7-2 to TRBJ2-7, with 11 nucleotides matching TRBD2. The CDR3 spans 14 residues. The germline V gene encodes CDR1 SGHTA and CDR2 FQGNSA. Here the CDR3 reads CASSELAGAYERYF. The CDR3 region has the DNA TGTGCCAGCAGCGAACTAGCGGGAGCCTACGAGCGGTACTTC.

V and J are TRBV5-1 and TRBJ2-7; a weak D match, TRBD1 (6 bases). Deletions cut 5 bases from V and 7 bases from J, with 16 bases between. Germline CDR1 reads SGHRS; CDR2 reads YFSETQ. The CDR3 is 13 amino acids. CDR3 residues: CASRLDRGLEQYF. DNA of the CDR3: TGCGCCAGCAGACTGGACAGAGGTTTGGAGCAGTACTTC. Full variable domain (remainder filled in from reference TRBV5-1 and TRBJ2-7): KAGVTQTPRYLIKTRGQQVTLSCSPISGHRSVSWYQQTPGQGLQFLFEYFSETQRNKGNFPGRFSGRQFSNSRSEMNVSTLELGDSALYLCASRLDRGLEQYFGPGTRLTVT.

The rearrangement joins TRBV11-2 to TRBJ2-7; D is unclear. V lost 1 base, J lost 3 bases, and 7 bases lay in between. The CDR3 totals 13 residues. Germline loops: CDR1 SGHAT, CDR2 FQNNGV. For the CDR3, the DNA is TGTGCCAGCAGCTTAGTAACGGTCTACGAGCAGTACTTC. This gives the protein CASSLVTVYEQYF.

The chain combines TRBV20-1 with TRBJ2-1; 7 bases match TRBD2. CDR3 size: 15 residues. Germline V lookup: CDR1 DFQATT, CDR2 SNEGSKA (reference sequence). Trimming cost V 6 bases and J 2 bases; bases outside gene matches: 10. The CDR3 nucleotides are TGCAGTGCCAGCCGCCTAGCGGTCCCCTACAATGAGCAGTTCTTC. Its protein is CSASRLAVPYNEQFF.

This clonotype has a count of ten or more. CDR3 amino acids: CASSFWTSGIYEQYF. CDR3 in DNA: TGTGCCAGCAGCTTTTGGACTAGCGGGATCTACGAGCAGTACTTC. J is TRBJ2-7 and V is TRBV11-2; 12 bases map to TRBD2. CDR1 SGHAT and CDR2 FQNNGV come from the germline V gene. The CDR3 has 15 residues. With V trimmed by 3 bases and J by 3 bases, 3 bases remained unmatched.

The chain has TRBV25-1 and TRBJ1-4; D uncertain. Trimming pared 10 bases from V and 0 bases from J, leaving 12 bases between. CDR1 is MGHDK, CDR2 SYGVNS, per germline. There are 14 residues in the CDR3. The CDR3: CATPPSPTNEKLFF. As DNA, the CDR3 is TGTGCCACCCCTCCCTCTCCAACTAATGAAAAACTGTTTTTT. Together with reference TRBV25-1 and TRBJ1-4, the CDR3 gives the full variable domain: EADIYQTPRYLVIGTGKKITLECSQTMGHDKMYWYQQDPGMELHLIHYSYGVNSTEKGDLSSESTVSRIRTEHFPLTLESARPSHTSQYLCATPPSPTNEKLFFGSGTQLSVL.